One sample yielded the 18 T cell receptor beta chains listed below, sequenced in a study of blood T cell repertoires in COVID-19. Measured with immunoSEQ multiplex PCR; TCRdb has only the in-frame clones, and not every one. The sample includes 150,000 to 200,000 clones, more than 65% of them seen just once. The sequenced sample was PBMCs or T cells enriched from blood (not recorded which). Receptor source: a man aged 50 to 60 who had recovered from COVID-19.

The chain has TRBV27 and TRBJ2-7, with TRBD1 matching over 9 bases. V was clipped by 4 bases and J by 4 bases; unmatched bases: 8. Germline V CDR1 and CDR2: MNHEY, SMNVEV (reference sequence). This CDR3 is 15 amino acids long. CDR3 loop: CASSSSPGQGYEQYF. The CDR3 nucleotides read TGTGCCAGCAGTTCGTCTCCGGGACAGGGATACGAGCAGTACTTC.

This clone has a handful of counts. The genes are TRBV29-1 and TRBJ1-4, with 8 bases identical to TRBD1. The CDR3 length is 14 residues. The germline V gene encodes CDR1 SQVTM and CDR2 ANQGSEA. The junction had 2 bases not matched to a gene; V was cut back by 0 bases and J by 5 bases. In DNA form, the CDR3 reads TGCAGCGTTGAAGATCGGACAGGGAATGAAAAACTGTTTTTT. It yields the protein CSVEDRTGNEKLFF.

In DNA, the CDR3 is TGTGCCAGCAGCCGACAGGGAGGATACGAAAAACTGTTTTTT. As protein: CASSRQGGYEKLFF. J is TRBJ1-4 and V is TRBV11-2; 7 bases line up with TRBD1. Germline values: CDR1 SGHAT, CDR2 FQNNGV. Trimming at V came to 5 bases and at J to 8 bases, leaving 8 bases not matched to a gene. This CDR3 is 14 amino acids long.

J is TRBJ2-7 and V is TRBV5-5; the D is unclear. Trimming shortened V by 5 bases and J by 3 bases, and 12 bases separated the two germline ends. The CDR3 spans 13 residues. Germline loops: CDR1 SGHKS, CDR2 YYEKEE (reference sequence). The CDR3 DNA follows: TGTGCCAGCAGTCATTCAGGTAGCTACGAGCAGTACTTC. It encodes CASSHSGSYEQYF.

The chain joins TRBV5-4 to TRBJ2-5, with 7 bases matching TRBD2. CDR1 SGHNT and CDR2 YYREEE come from the germline V gene (reference sequence). V lost 0 bases, J lost 4 bases, and 0 bases stayed unmatched. The CDR3 covers 13 residues. The CDR3 coding sequence is TGTGCCAGCAGCTTGGCTAGCGGAGAGACCCAGTACTTC. Translated, it gives CASSLASGETQYF.

This clone was counted once. The gene calls are TRBV14 and TRBJ2-1; the match to TRBD2 covers 7 bases. Germline CDR1 reads SGHDN; CDR2 reads FVKESK. V lost 0 bases, J lost 10 bases, and 3 bases stayed unmatched. The CDR3 is made up of 13 amino acids. CDR3 coding DNA: TGTGCCAGCAGCCAAGATGCGGGGGACGAGCAGTTCTTC. Protein sequence: CASSQDAGDEQFF.

The gene calls are TRBV9 and TRBJ2-3, with D unresolved. The V end was cut by 3 bases, the J end by 6 bases, with 8 bases between. The CDR3 extends over 12 amino acids. The germline V gene has CDR1 SGDLS and CDR2 YYNGEE. The CDR3 bases are TGTGCCAGCAGCGGACTCGGGGATACGCAGTATTTT. Amino acids: CASSGLGDTQYF. The variable domain in full, with the rest retrieved from reference TRBV9 and TRBJ2-3, is DSGVTQTPKHLITATGQRVTLRCSPRSGDLSVYWYQQSLDQGLQFLIQYYNGEERAKGNILERFSAQQFPDLHSELNLSSLELGDSALYFCASSGLGDTQYFGPGTRLTVL.

The chain couples TRBV11-3 to TRBJ2-5; D is possibly TRBD2 (5 bases). V was shortened by 0 bases and J by 3 bases, with 11 bases between the two germline ends. The germline gives CDR1 SGHNT, CDR2 YENEEA. The CDR3 loop spans 15 amino acids. The CDR3 region has the DNA TGTGCCAGCAGCTTAGATCCTACTAGAAAAGAGACCCAGTACTTC. Translated, it gives CASSLDPTRKETQYF.

This CDR3 reads CASTTSRRNQETQYF. The CDR3 region has the DNA TGTGCCAGCACTACCTCTAGACGGAACCAAGAGACCCAGTACTTC. The chain recombines TRBV2 with TRBJ2-5; D gene unclear. Trimming removed 7 bases at V and 0 bases at J, with 15 bases between. The length of the CDR3 is 15 residues. CDR1 is SNHLY and CDR2 is FYNNEI in the germline V gene.

The chain combines TRBV29-1 with TRBJ1-2; no firm D call. V lost 4 bases and J 6 bases, leaving 3 bases between the germline ends. CDR1 is SQVTM and CDR2 is ANQGSEA in the germline V gene. The CDR3 runs to 9 residues. CDR3 amino acids: CSVGDGYTF. The CDR3 DNA follows: TGCAGCGTTGGCGATGGCTACACCTTC.

The J gene is TRBJ1-1, the V gene TRBV5-4; 8 positions match TRBD1. Unmatched junction bases numbered 9, after V lost 5 bases and J lost 0 bases. The CDR3 runs 16 residues. Per the germline V gene, CDR1 is SGHNT and CDR2 is YYREEE (reference sequence). CDR3 DNA: TGTGCCAGCAGGATAGACAGGGGTGCGATGAACACTGAAGCTTTCTTT. Protein: CASRIDRGAMNTEAFF. The whole variable domain, filled in from reference TRBV5-4 and TRBJ1-1, reads ETGVTQSPTHLIKTRGQQVTLRCSSQSGHNTVSWYQQALGQGPQFIFQYYREEENGRGNFPPRFSGLQFPNYSSELNVNALELDDSALYLCASRIDRGAMNTEAFFGQGTRLTVV.

The CDR3: CASSWEVRETQYF. CDR3 bases: TGCGCCAGCAGCTGGGAGGTCAGAGAGACCCAGTACTTC. This rearrangement joins TRBV5-1 to TRBJ2-5; possibly TRBD2 for D (6 bases). Trimming removed 3 bases from V and 4 bases from J, with 10 bases in between. Per the germline V gene, CDR1 is SGHRS and CDR2 is YFSETQ. The CDR3 totals 13 residues.

The rearrangement joins TRBV7-2 to TRBJ1-5, with TRBD1 identical over 11 bases. After removal of 1 base from V and 9 bases from J, the junction contained 5 bases not matched to a gene. Germline V gene lookup returns CDR1 SGHTA and CDR2 FQGNSA. This CDR3 contains 15 residues. The CDR3 reads CASSLEDRGLGPQHF. The CDR3 DNA follows: TGTGCCAGCAGCTTAGAGGACAGGGGGCTAGGGCCCCAGCATTTT.

Only one count was recorded for this clone. The V and J genes are TRBV5-4 and TRBJ2-7; unclear D gene. This CDR3 comprises 14 residues. The germline CDR1 and CDR2 sequences are SGHNT and YYREEE (reference sequence). Trimming cost V 0 bases and J 6 bases, with 13 bases left between them. CDR3 region: CASSLGALDGEQYF. The CDR3 DNA reads TGTGCCAGCAGCTTGGGTGCGCTAGATGGCGAGCAGTACTTC.

The genes are TRBV5-1 and TRBJ2-7; 9 bases line up with TRBD1. The CDR3 runs to 15 residues. Germline CDR1 is SGHRS and CDR2 is YFSETQ. J gave up 2 bases and V 5 bases, and 8 bases lay outside the gene matches. The CDR3 DNA reads TGCGCCAGCAGGCCCGACAGGGGGGACACCTACGAGCAGTACTTC. This translates into CASRPDRGDTYEQYF. Complete variable domain (other parts from reference TRBV5-1 and TRBJ2-7): KAGVTQTPRYLIKTRGQQVTLSCSPISGHRSVSWYQQTPGQGLQFLFEYFSETQRNKGNFPGRFSGRQFSNSRSEMNVSTLELGDSALYLCASRPDRGDTYEQYFGPGTRLTVT.

This chain uses TRBV11-2 with TRBJ2-5; TRBD1 might be the D (5 bases). The CDR3 consists of 15 residues. V dropped 1 base and J dropped 2 bases, with 11 bases sitting between them. Germline V gives CDR1 SGHAT, CDR2 FQNNGV. CDR3 sequence (DNA): TGTGCCAGCAGCTTAGCCCCGACAGTACAAGAGACCCAGTACTTC. This codes for CASSLAPTVQETQYF. Looking up the rest from reference TRBV11-2 and TRBJ2-5 gives the full variable domain: EAGVAQSPRYKIIEKRQSVAFWCNPISGHATLYWYQQILGQGPKLLIQFQNNGVVDDSQLPKDRFSAERLKGVDSTLKIQPAKLEDSAVYLCASSLAPTVQETQYFGPGTRLLVL.

The chain links TRBV3-1 (or the pseudogene TRBV3-2) to TRBJ1-5; D gene ambiguous. Per the germline V gene, CDR1 is LGHDT and CDR2 is YNNKEL (reference sequence). V was trimmed by 4 bases and J by 2 bases, leaving 6 bases between them. The CDR3 is made up of 13 amino acids. The CDR3 sequence is CASSPRGNQPQHF. The CDR3 nucleotides are TGTGCCAGCAGCCCGAGGGGCAATCAGCCCCAGCATTTT.

V and J are TRBV5-1 and TRBJ1-1; D possibly corresponds to TRBD1 (6 bases). The CDR3 runs to 15 residues. Trimming stripped 3 bases from V and 0 bases from J, with 12 bases between. The germline CDR1 and CDR2 sequences are SGHRS and YFSETQ. This CDR3 is CASSWQGTLNTEAFF. Here the CDR3 DNA reads TGCGCCAGCAGCTGGCAAGGGACACTGAACACTGAAGCTTTCTTT.